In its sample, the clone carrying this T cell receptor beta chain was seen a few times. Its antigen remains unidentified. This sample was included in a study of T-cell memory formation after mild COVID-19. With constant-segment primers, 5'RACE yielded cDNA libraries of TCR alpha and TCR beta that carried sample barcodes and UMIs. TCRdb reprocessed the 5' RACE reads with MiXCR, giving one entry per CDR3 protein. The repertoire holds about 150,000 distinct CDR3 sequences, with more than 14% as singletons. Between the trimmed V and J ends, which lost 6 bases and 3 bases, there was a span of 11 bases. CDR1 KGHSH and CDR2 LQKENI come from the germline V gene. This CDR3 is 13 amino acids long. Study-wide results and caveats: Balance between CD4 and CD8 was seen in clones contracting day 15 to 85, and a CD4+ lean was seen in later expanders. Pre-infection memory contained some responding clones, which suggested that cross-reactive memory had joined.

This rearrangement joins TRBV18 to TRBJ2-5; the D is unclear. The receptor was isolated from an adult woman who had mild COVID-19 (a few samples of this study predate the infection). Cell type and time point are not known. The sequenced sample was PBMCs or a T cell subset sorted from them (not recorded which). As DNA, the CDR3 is TGTGCCAGCTCGCGACAAGTCAAAGAGACCCAGTACTTC. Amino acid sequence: CASSRQVKETQYF.